This T cell receptor (beta chain) was recorded in a study of blood T cell repertoires in COVID-19 (dated by TCRdb to the early 2020s). For the wider study: Samples covering the acute and convalescent phases of COVID-19 were provided by collaborators in the United States, Italy and Spain. The prospective study material was composed of cDNA or gDNA derived from T cells, B-cell-depleted T cells, or PBMCs. Subjects who had been exposed to COVID-19, were actively infected with it, or had recovered from it provided the deeply sampled blood TCRbeta repertoires that made up the dataset. The repertoires were released in a freely available public database meant as a resource for research on the immune response to SARS-CoV-2. Samples were obtained from the ongoing ImmuneRACE study (first 160 participants) and from over 1,000 subjects provided by 6 global collaborators. Sample metadata almost always included a de-identified subject ID, COVID-19 status, age in years and sex. HLA class I and class II types, where available, came from metadata supplied by the sample provider rather than from assay-based typing. Overall study results and their limits: The quantity of clinical and demographic metadata differed by source and by participant and was supplied without curation.

Counted from cysteine to phenylalanine, this CDR3 has 15 amino acids. Of all the DNA, just the CDR3 is kept, 45 bases in frame from base 1. V and J are truncated by 3 bases and 7 bases respectively, leaving an intervening sequence of 16 bases. For CDR1 and CDR2, the germline V gene (reference sequence) lists SEHNR and FQNEAQ. The immunoSEQ Assay, a bias-controlled multiplex PCR, was used to amplify TCRbeta CDR3 regions from genomic DNA. The original methods were these. Nucleated cell counts per sample were estimated from amplification of reference gene primers within the assay. To quantify the absolute abundance of each unique TCRbeta CDR3 rearrangement, sequence reads were collapsed and filtered. For each sample, productive Simpson clonality was calculated as the square root of Simpson's diversity index across productive rearrangements. TCRdb took this table from immuneACCESS and kept in-frame rearrangements with V and J called. Such tables lack part of the clones; where checked against another copy, unresolved V genes explain under half of the gap, and the rest is unexplained. V and J calls and clone size are those listed in that table; D and trimming were worked out from the DNA. This sample lists around 150,000 clones; 84% were detected once. The ten largest clones take up 7% to 9.5% of the sample.

One collaborating source in Seattle enrolled patients while the patients were actively infected and followed the patients over time throughout the course of disease. Collaborating institutions collected whole blood in K2EDTA tubes following their own protocols. For TCRbeta analysis, collaborators shipped samples as frozen whole blood, isolated PBMCs, or DNA extracted from either of those sample types. On this clone itself: Its antigen is unknown. It has no much larger one-base neighbor in the sample; base qualities were not kept.

This TCR derives from a man younger than 45 with COVID-19, enrolled during active disease. The specimen sequenced was peripheral blood. The sequence joins TRBV7-9 to TRBJ2-1; TRBD1 is a possible D gene, resting on 7 matching bases. The sequenced DNA: TGTGCCAGCAGCTTCACAGGGGCGGGGAGGAATGAGCAGTTCTTC. This encodes CASSFTGAGRNEQFF.